The 22 T cell receptor beta chains reported below all come from one sample, sequenced in a study of blood T cell repertoires in COVID-19 (dated by TCRdb to the early 2020s). Libraries came from the immunoSEQ multiplex PCR assay. The source is immuneACCESS, and TCRdb retained only in-frame sequences with V and J called. Part of the clones is not carried over; for the studies checked, unresolved V genes explain less than half of this, and the remainder is unexplained. The sample profile shows 45,000 to 60,000 clones; 70% to 90% of them were found once. Roughly 12% of the sample is in the top ten clones. Material for sequencing was peripheral blood. The receptors shown here come from a human donor in a cohort sampled during active COVID-19.

The chain joins TRBV20-1 to TRBJ1-2, with D perhaps matching TRBD1 (5 bases). Trimming pared 7 bases from V and 4 bases from J, leaving 10 bases between. The length of the CDR3 is 11 residues. Germline values: CDR1 DFQATT, CDR2 SNEGSKA (reference sequence). As DNA, the CDR3 is TGCAGTGGACAGATAGGCTATGGCTACACCTTC. Encoded protein: CSGQIGYGYTF.

This clone is judged medium-sized. The chain links TRBV11-2 to TRBJ1-2; no firm D call. Deletions cut 5 bases from V and 0 bases from J, with 16 bases between. CDR3 size: 16 residues. Germline values: CDR1 SGHAT, CDR2 FQNNGV. This chain's CDR3 is CASSLDYPSANYGYTF. The CDR3 bases are TGTGCCAGCAGCCTGGACTACCCCTCCGCTAACTATGGCTACACCTTC.

J is TRBJ2-7 and V is TRBV30, with D hard to call. The germline V gene has CDR1 GTSNPN and CDR2 SVGIG (reference sequence). Trimming took 4 bases from V and 2 from J, leaving 15 bases between them. The CDR3 extends over 14 amino acids. This CDR3 reads CAWTHRHNPYEQYF. DNA of the CDR3: TGTGCCTGGACTCATAGACACAACCCCTACGAGCAGTACTTC.

This clone was seen a handful of times. This chain uses TRBV14 with TRBJ1-1; tentatively, D is TRBD1 (6 bases). Germline V gene sequence: CDR1 SGHDN, CDR2 FVKESK. V lost 5 bases, J lost 4 bases, and 14 bases lay in between. This CDR3 has 14 amino acids. The CDR3 loop is CASSEGTGSTEAFF. In DNA, the CDR3 is TGTGCCAGCAGCGAGGGCACAGGGTCCACTGAAGCTTTCTTT.

V gene TRBV18 combines with J gene TRBJ1-2; possibly TRBD1 for D (5 bases). V dropped 3 bases and J dropped 3 bases, with 5 bases sitting between them. Germline CDR1 is KGHSH and CDR2 is LQKENI. This CDR3 comprises 12 residues. The CDR3 reads CASSPTDYGYTF. The CDR3 nucleotides are TGTGCCAGCTCACCGACAGACTATGGCTACACCTTC.

The chain recombines TRBV6-2 or TRBV6-3 with TRBJ2-3, with a tentative D call TRBD1 (6 bases). Per germline, CDR1 MNHEY and CDR2 SVGEGT. Trimming took 2 bases from V and 5 from J, leaving 20 bases between them. The CDR3 is 17 amino acids. CDR3 sequence: CASSYRAGDYLGDTQYF. CDR3 nucleotides: TGTGCCAGCAGTTACCGGGCAGGGGATTATTTAGGAGATACGCAGTATTTT.

The rearrangement joins TRBV10-3 to TRBJ1-3; possibly TRBD1 for D (6 bases). CDR1 is ENHRY and CDR2 is SYGVKD in the germline V gene. Trimming left V 5 bases short and J 1 base short, with 18 bases between. The CDR3 contains 17 residues. The CDR3 sequence: CAISSFPGQGSGNTIYF. In DNA form, the CDR3 reads TGTGCCATCAGTTCCTTCCCCGGGCAGGGGTCTGGAAACACCATATATTTT.

In this sample, this clone turned up a few times. V gene TRBV3-1 (or the pseudogene TRBV3-2) combines with J gene TRBJ1-5; a possible D gene is TRBD1 (5 bases). This CDR3 is 17 amino acids long. Deletions cut 4 bases from V and 1 base from J, with 17 bases between. In germline, CDR1 is LGHDT, CDR2 YNNKEL (reference sequence). The CDR3 loop reads CASSPQAGGSSNQPQHF. The CDR3, as DNA: TGTGCCAGCAGCCCTCAAGCCGGGGGTTCAAGCAATCAGCCCCAGCATTTT.

The CDR3 bases are TGTGCCATCAGTGAGACAGGGAATCAGCCCCAGCATTTT. Amino acids: CAISETGNQPQHF. The gene calls are TRBV10-3 and TRBJ1-5; tentative D call: TRBD1 (6 bases). Trimming stripped 2 bases from V and 4 bases from J, with 6 bases between. In germline, CDR1 is ENHRY, CDR2 SYGVKD. This CDR3 region has 13 residues.

The chain couples TRBV4-1 to TRBJ2-7, with 11 bases that match TRBD1. Germline V gene lookup returns CDR1 MGHRA and CDR2 YSYEKL. Trimming cost V 1 base and J 3 bases; bases outside gene matches: 11. The CDR3 totals 18 residues. CDR3 nucleotides: TGCGCCAGCAGCCAAGGACTCGCTCGGGACAGGGGGTTCTACGAGCAGTACTTC. This translates into CASSQGLARDRGFYEQYF.

This chain uses TRBV20-1 with TRBJ1-5; the D gene is possibly TRBD1 (6 bases). CDR1 and CDR2 from the germline V gene are DFQATT and SNEGSKA (reference sequence). The germline V and J ends were trimmed by 3 bases and 4 bases, with 25 bases remaining between them. This CDR3 has 18 amino acids. CDR3: CSASKPSYTGKLNQPQHF. The CDR3 DNA follows: TGCAGTGCTAGTAAGCCCTCGTACACAGGGAAATTGAATCAGCCCCAGCATTTT.

The chain is built from TRBV19 and TRBJ1-5, with TRBD1 as a possible D gene (6 bases). Per the germline V gene, CDR1 is LNHDA and CDR2 is SQIVND (reference sequence). The CDR3 has 18 amino acids. Trimming removed 4 bases at V and 10 bases at J, with 29 bases between. CDR3 loop: CASSTQGLLGFVGPPQHF. CDR3 sequence (DNA): TGTGCCAGTAGTACACAGGGCCTTTTGGGGTTCGTCGGGCCCCCCCAGCATTTT.

The genes are TRBV20-1 and TRBJ1-2; D unclear. The V gene's germline CDR1 is DFQATT and CDR2 SNEGSKA (reference sequence). This CDR3 has 12 residues. V shed 3 bases and J shed 0 bases, with 5 bases lying between them. The CDR3 coding sequence is TGCAGTGCTAGTCCTTCTAACTATGGCTACACCTTC. This translates into CSASPSNYGYTF.

This chain connects TRBV6-6 to TRBJ2-7; 12 positions match TRBD1. This CDR3 has 16 amino acids. V shed 2 bases, J shed 5 bases, and the junction held 7 bases outside the gene matches. Germline CDR1 and CDR2: MNHNY and SVGAGI (reference sequence). The CDR3 bases are TGTGCCAGCAGTTACGCCACCGGGACAGGGGGCAACGAGCAGTACTTC. Residues: CASSYATGTGGNEQYF.

V is TRBV5-1 and J is TRBJ1-5, with a weak D call TRBD1 (5 bases). There are 15 residues in the CDR3. V lost 0 bases and J 2 bases, leaving 9 bases between the germline ends. Germline CDR1 reads SGHRS; CDR2 reads YFSETQ. CDR3 region: CASSLEGRGNQPQHF. CDR3 bases: TGCGCCAGCAGCTTGGAGGGCAGGGGCAATCAGCCCCAGCATTTT.

This clone qualifies as hyperexpanded. The V gene is TRBV27, the J gene TRBJ1-5; D remains unclear. CDR1 and CDR2 (germline): MNHEY, SMNVEV (reference sequence). The CDR3 has 15 residues. With 2 bases removed from V and 1 base from J, the gap between germline ends came to 9 bases. The CDR3 region has the DNA TGTGCCAGCAGTTTAGTTGCAGGCAGCAATCAGCCCCAGCATTTT. Its translation is CASSLVAGSNQPQHF.

This clone occurred once. The chain joins TRBV30 to TRBJ2-3; D unclear. Germline V gene lookup returns CDR1 GTSNPN and CDR2 SVGIG (reference sequence). The CDR3 extends over 13 amino acids. The V and J ends lost 2 bases and 9 bases respectively, with 15 bases between them. The CDR3 sequence: CAWSPLTSITQYF. Written as DNA, the CDR3 is TGTGCCTGGAGTCCGCTCACTTCAATAACGCAGTATTTT.

V gene TRBV7-2 combines with J gene TRBJ1-2; perhaps TRBD1 as D (6 bases). V shed 4 bases and J shed 6 bases, with 18 bases lying between them. Germline assignment: CDR1 SGHTA and CDR2 FQGNSA. This CDR3 contains 15 residues. The chain's CDR3 is CASSSYKQGVHGYTF. The CDR3 bases are TGTGCCAGCAGCTCGTATAAACAGGGCGTGCATGGCTACACCTTC.

V is TRBV12-3 or TRBV12-4 and J is TRBJ1-2; tentatively, D is TRBD1 (5 bases). The length of the CDR3 is 13 residues. The V gene lost 4 bases and the J gene lost 0 bases, with 6 bases spanning the gap. CDR3 residues: CASSSGPNYGYTF. CDR3 coding DNA: TGTGCCAGCAGTTCAGGGCCTAACTATGGCTACACCTTC.

The chain couples TRBV7-9 to TRBJ2-3; 8 nucleotides line up with TRBD2. Germline V gives CDR1 SEHNR, CDR2 FQNEAQ (reference sequence). The V segment lost 1 base and the J segment 1 base; nucleotides outside the gene matches: 1. The length of the CDR3 is 15 residues. The CDR3 bases are TGTGCCAGCAGCTTAGTGACTAGCGGCACAGATACGCAGTATTTT. This sequence encodes CASSLVTSGTDTQYF.

This sequence joins TRBV27 and TRBJ2-7, with TRBD1 matching 10 bases. The length of the CDR3 is 16 residues. With 4 bases clipped from V and 4 bases from J, the junction kept 10 bases outside the gene matches. Germline lookup yields CDR1 MNHEY and CDR2 SMNVEV (reference sequence). As DNA, the CDR3 is TGTGCCAGCAGTTCGAACCCCGGGACAGGGGAATACGAGCAGTACTTC. Its protein is CASSSNPGTGEYEQYF.

This chain uses TRBV7-2 with TRBJ1-2; tentative D call: TRBD1 (6 bases). Germline CDR1 and CDR2: SGHTA and FQGNSA. The CDR3 spans 14 residues. V dropped 1 base and J dropped 4 bases, with 10 bases sitting between them. CDR3: CASSLDQGFYGYTF. CDR3 coding DNA: TGTGCCAGCAGCTTAGACCAGGGGTTCTATGGCTACACCTTC.